A single sample gave rise to the 25 T cell receptor beta chains below, sequenced in a study of shared clonotypes between healthy human individuals. Clones were sequenced by immunoSEQ multiplex PCR, and TCRdb holds only the in-frame ones, with some missing. The sample shows approximately 100,000 clones, around 71% of them seen only once. The sample was memory CD8+ T cells sorted from blood. Subset denoted: CD45RO+ cells pooled with CCR7-negative TemRA cells. These receptors all stem from a woman in her twenties or thirties in good health.

In its sample, this clone was seen a few times. The chain employs TRBV7-6 and TRBJ2-2; possibly TRBD1 or TRBD2 for D (5 bases each). The CDR3 totals 15 residues. The V and J ends lost 5 bases and 3 bases respectively, with 13 bases between them. CDR1 is SGHVS and CDR2 is FNYEAQ in the germline V gene. CDR3 loop: CASSKLVGDTGELFF. In nucleotides, the CDR3 is TGTGCCAGCAGCAAACTAGTAGGGGACACCGGGGAGCTGTTTTTT.

This chain connects TRBV6-7 to TRBJ1-1, with D possibly matching TRBD1 (5 bases). TRBV6-7 is an open reading frame whose function is uncertain. The V end lost 0 bases, the J end lost 1 base, and 18 bases lay between the germline ends. The CDR3 contains 18 residues. CDR3 sequence: CASSYSKGRGVPNTEAFF. CDR3 DNA: TGTGCCAGCAGTTACTCGAAGGGAAGGGGTGTCCCGAACACTGAAGCTTTCTTT.

Concerning this clone: A far bigger clonotype differs at one base, so this is likely a read error. Other DNA variants within this sample encode the same CDR3. The gene calls are TRBV6-5 and TRBJ1-1; no clear D. The V gene lost 6 bases and the J gene lost 5 bases, with 7 bases spanning the gap. This CDR3 spans 11 amino acids. Germline V CDR1 and CDR2: MNHEY, SVGAGI. DNA of the CDR3: TGTGCCAGCAGAGACGGGACTGAAGCTTTCTTT. This encodes CASRDGTEAFF.

The chain employs TRBV19 and TRBJ2-7; 11 bases agree with TRBD2. Germline assignment: CDR1 LNHDA and CDR2 SQIVND (reference sequence). The CDR3 has 15 amino acids. Trimming removed 5 bases from V and 5 bases from J; junction bases left unmatched: 8. The CDR3 coding sequence is TGTGCCAGTAGTGGTAGCGGGAGGGCCGGCAACGAGCAGTACTTC. Residues: CASSGSGRAGNEQYF.

Comment on this clone: A clone one base away is much larger, so this may be a read error. This sample includes further DNA sequences coding for the same CDR3. The V and J genes are TRBV9 and TRBJ1-1, with D possibly being TRBD1 (5 bases). Germline lookup yields CDR1 SGDLS and CDR2 YYNGEE. This CDR3 comprises 14 residues. V was shortened by 0 bases and J by 4 bases, with 10 bases between the two germline ends. The CDR3 protein is CASSVAWGSTEAFF. DNA for the CDR3: TGTGCCAGCAGCGTAGCCTGGGGGTCCACTGAAGCTTTCTTT.

The V and J genes are TRBV10-1 and TRBJ1-1, with no clear D. The germline V gene has CDR1 WNHNN and CDR2 SYGVQD (reference sequence). V was trimmed by 6 bases and J by 1 base, leaving 9 bases between them. This CDR3 spans 13 amino acids. The CDR3 DNA follows: TGCGCCAGCAGCCCTACAGCGAACACTGAAGCTTTCTTT. Protein sequence: CASSPTANTEAFF.

The rearrangement uses TRBV28 and TRBJ2-7; no clear D gene. The CDR3 sequence is 16 residues long. V lost 6 bases and J 6 bases, leaving 24 bases between the germline ends. Germline-derived CDR1 and CDR2 are MDHEN and SYDVKM. CDR3 sequence (DNA): TGTGCCAGCAGACGTTGCCGGCCATCTATGGCCCTCGAGCAGTACTTC. It translates to CASRRCRPSMALEQYF.

DNA of the CDR3: TGTGCCAGCAGTACCCCCCGTGAGGGCTACGAGCAGTACTTC. Its protein is CASSTPREGYEQYF. The chain carries TRBV28 and TRBJ2-5; D is possibly TRBD2 (5 bases). The last part of the DNA fits TRBJ2-7 better; the J call may be wrong. Germline-derived CDR1 and CDR2 are MDHEN and SYDVKM. The CDR3 sequence is 14 residues long.

The chain carries TRBV9 and TRBJ1-1, with D possibly TRBD1 on 5 matching bases. Germline V lookup: CDR1 SGDLS, CDR2 YYNGEE. The CDR3 sequence is 15 residues long. V was pared by 2 bases and J by 6 bases, with 17 bases between. In DNA form, the CDR3 reads TGTGCCAGCAGCGTGCAGGGCGAAAGGATCCCTGAAGCTTTCTTT. This gives the protein CASSVQGERIPEAFF.

As DNA, the CDR3 is TGTGCCAGTAGTCTCTGGATGGCCCGCGAGCAGTTCTTC. Encoded protein: CASSLWMAREQFF. The rearrangement joins TRBV19 to TRBJ2-1, with D unresolved. CDR3 length: 13 amino acids. CDR1 is LNHDA, CDR2 SQIVND, per germline (reference sequence). Trimming took off 5 bases at V and 10 bases at J, with 15 bases between the two ends.

This clone has only a few counts. The genes are TRBV12-5 and TRBJ1-5, with a possible D match to TRBD1 (6 bases). Germline loops: CDR1 LGHNT, CDR2 FRNRAP. The CDR3 loop spans 16 amino acids. CDR3 residues: CTKQGQVPYSNQPQHF. The DNA for the CDR3 is TGTACCAAACAGGGTCAAGTACCCTATAGCAATCAGCCCCAGCATTTT.

CDR3 nucleotides: TGTGCCAGCATTCATCCGGGACAGGGGCATGAGCAGTACTTC. Translated, it gives CASIHPGQGHEQYF. The V gene is TRBV2, the J gene TRBJ2-7; 10 nucleotides match TRBD1. Germline values: CDR1 SNHLY, CDR2 FYNNEI. This CDR3 spans 14 amino acids. Trimming took 7 bases from V and 7 from J; bases not matched to a gene: 10.

The gene calls are TRBV5-1 and TRBJ2-5; 7 nucleotides line up with TRBD1. The last part of the DNA fits TRBJ2-7 better; the J call may be wrong. The CDR3 runs 13 residues. The germline V gene has CDR1 SGHRS and CDR2 YFSETQ. The CDR3 nucleotides read TGCGCCAGCAGCTTGAGGACAGGCTACGAGCAGTACTTC. It codes for CASSLRTGYEQYF.

The rearrangement links TRBV25-1 to TRBJ2-5, with 7 bases lining up with TRBD2. The end of the DNA is better explained by TRBJ2-7, so the J call may be wrong. CDR1 and CDR2 (germline): MGHDK, SYGVNS. CDR3 length: 13 amino acids. The CDR3 reads CASSVTSAYEQYF. The DNA for the CDR3 is TGTGCCAGCAGTGTAACTAGCGCCTACGAGCAGTACTTC.

The chain employs TRBV6-5 and TRBJ2-5; D ambiguous. Germline V gives CDR1 MNHEY, CDR2 SVGAGI. This CDR3 has 12 amino acids. V lost 5 bases to trimming and J lost 3 bases, with 7 bases between them. The CDR3 spells CASSTVKETQYF. The CDR3 DNA follows: TGTGCCAGCAGTACGGTAAAAGAGACCCAGTACTTC.

The table lists this clone with a few counts. The chain joins TRBV10-2 to TRBJ2-1, with D possibly TRBD2 on 5 matching bases. Germline lookup yields CDR1 WSHSY and CDR2 SAAADI. Trimming stripped 2 bases from V and 10 bases from J, with 9 bases between. The CDR3 is made up of 12 amino acids. Here the CDR3 reads CASSERLAEQFF. DNA for the CDR3: TGCGCCAGCAGTGAGCGCCTAGCCGAGCAGTTCTTC.

This clone was picked up a small number of times. J is TRBJ2-7 and V is TRBV25-1; D is perhaps TRBD1 (5 bases). This CDR3 has 14 residues. V lost 2 bases, J lost 1 base, and 9 bases lay in between. CDR1 MGHDK and CDR2 SYGVNS come from the germline V gene. The CDR3 loop is CASSEPTGSYEQYF. The CDR3 DNA reads as TGTGCCAGCAGTGAACCAACAGGTTCCTACGAGCAGTACTTC.

This clone was seen just once. The same CDR3 is also encoded by other DNA sequences in this sample. The chain links TRBV5-6 to TRBJ1-1; 7 bases align to TRBD1. CDR3 length: 14 residues. The V gene end was trimmed by 0 bases and the J gene end by 3 bases; junction bases not matched to a gene: 2. The germline V gene has CDR1 SGHDT and CDR2 YYEEEE. The CDR3 loop reads CASSLEGAYTEAFF. The CDR3 nucleotides read TGTGCCAGCAGCTTGGAGGGGGCATACACTGAAGCTTTCTTT. Variable domain in full (rest from reference TRBV5-6 and TRBJ1-1): DAGVTQSPTHLIKTRGQQVTLRCSPKSGHDTVSWYQQALGQGPQFIFQYYEEEERQRGNFPDRFSGHQFPNYSSELNVNALLLGDSALYLCASSLEGAYTEAFFGQGTRLTVV.

The chain uses TRBV15 and TRBJ2-4, with 7 bases that match TRBD1. V shed 3 bases, J shed 1 base, and the junction held 9 bases outside the gene matches. Germline CDR1 and CDR2: LNHNV and YYDKDF (reference sequence). This CDR3 is 17 amino acids long. CDR3 region: CATSSPRQGKAKNIQYF. CDR3 nucleotides: TGTGCCACCAGCAGTCCCAGACAGGGAAAGGCCAAAAACATTCAGTACTTC.

The chain employs TRBV5-1 and TRBJ1-4, with 7 bases aligning to TRBD1. The CDR3 totals 17 residues. Germline lookup yields CDR1 SGHRS and CDR2 YFSETQ. J lost 7 bases, V lost 0 bases, and 12 bases had no gene match. CDR3 nucleotide sequence: TGCGCCAGCAGCTTGGACGCTTACAGGGGACTTTTTGAAAAACTGTTTTTT. The encoded protein is CASSLDAYRGLFEKLFF.

The chain recombines TRBV5-1 with TRBJ2-7; D is ambiguous. The CDR3 is made up of 14 amino acids. Per the germline V gene, CDR1 is SGHRS and CDR2 is YFSETQ. With 5 bases removed from V and 1 base from J, the gap between germline ends came to 13 bases. The CDR3 nucleotides read TGCGCCAGCAGGGACCCATCCATTTCCTACGAGCAGTACTTC. This translates into CASRDPSISYEQYF.

The chain recombines TRBV6-1 with TRBJ2-1; TRBD2 aligns across 9 bases. The junction had 9 bases not matched to a gene; V was cut back by 6 bases and J by 6 bases. The V gene's germline CDR1 is MNHNS and CDR2 SASEGT. This CDR3 has 15 amino acids. The CDR3 DNA sequence: TGTGCCAGCAGGAGACTAGCGGAGCCTTCCAATGAGCAGTTCTTC. Translating it yields CASRRLAEPSNEQFF.

The CDR3 DNA sequence: TGTGCCAGCAGTGAAGAGACATCCGGGGCTCGGCCCCAGCATTTT. Its translation: CASSEETSGARPQHF. This chain connects TRBV6-1 to TRBJ1-5, with D possibly being TRBD1 (5 bases). The V gene lost 1 base and the J gene lost 9 bases, with 16 bases spanning the gap. Germline V CDR1 and CDR2: MNHNS, SASEGT. This CDR3 is 15 amino acids long.

The chain recombines TRBV30 with TRBJ2-1; maybe TRBD1 (6 bases). Germline V gene sequence: CDR1 GTSNPN, CDR2 SVGIG (reference sequence). Between the trimmed V and J ends, which lost 2 bases and 2 bases, there was a span of 13 bases. The CDR3 runs to 15 residues. The CDR3 DNA follows: TGTGCCTGGAGTACCGGGACACCTACCTACAATGAGCAGTTCTTC. Its protein is CAWSTGTPTYNEQFF. The whole variable domain, remainder taken from reference TRBV30 and TRBJ2-1, is SQTIHQWPATLVQPVGSPLSLECTVEGTSNPNLYWYRQAAGRGLQLLFYSVGIGQISSEVPQNLSASRPQDRQFILSSKKLLLSDSGFYLCAWSTGTPTYNEQFFGPGTRLTVL.

This clone was picked up one time. The rearrangement uses TRBV5-1 and TRBJ2-3, with D unresolved. The V gene lost 0 bases and the J gene lost 2 bases, with 7 bases spanning the gap. CDR1 is SGHRS and CDR2 is YFSETQ in the germline V gene. The CDR3 spans 14 residues. CDR3 nucleotide sequence: TGCGCCAGCAGCTTGGGTGAGGACACAGATACGCAGTATTTT. Its translation: CASSLGEDTDTQYF.